A selection of T cell receptor beta chains follows, all from one sample in a study of T-cell reconstitution after alpha-beta-depleted transplantation in children. MiXCR was run by TCRdb on the PCR reads, yielding one entry per CDR3 protein. Counted here are about 270,000 distinct CDR3 sequences, 9.9% occurring once; the ten biggest clones make up around 9.1%. This specimen consisted of PBMCs from the stem cell graft donor, obtained from the stem cell graft. The receptors were sampled from a human donor who donated a stem cell graft to a child with SCID. Each CDR3 is given with its conserved first and last residue. D genes are given only for firm matches. Size is omitted from some rows. Given values are once, few, many or a class for expanded clones.

V gene	D gene	clone size	J gene	CDR3 protein	CDR3 DNA
TRBV20-1	TRBD2	few	TRBJ2-1	CSARLAGEQFF	TGCAGTGCGCGCCTAGCGGGAGAGCAGTTCTTC
TRBV4-1	.	.	TRBJ2-1	CASSRRTDGYNEQFF	TGCGCCAGCAGCCGCCGGACTGACGGTTACAATGAGCAGTTCTTC
TRBV20-1	.	many	TRBJ2-1	CSAPGRGTSGSYNEQFF	TGCAGTGCCCCCGGGCGGGGAACTTCGGGCTCCTACAATGAGCAGTTCTTC
TRBV13	.	few	TRBJ2-1	CASSLDPIQGYNEQFF	TGTGCCAGCAGCTTAGATCCCATCCAGGGGTACAATGAGCAGTTCTTC
TRBV11-2	TRBD2	few	TRBJ2-1	CASSYKRGPWGEQFF	TGTGCCAGCAGTTATAAGCGGGGCCCCTGGGGTGAGCAGTTCTTC
TRBV20-1	TRBD1	few	TRBJ2-1	CSVTRQGSYNEQFF	TGCAGTGTCACACGACAGGGTTCCTACAATGAGCAGTTCTTC
TRBV12-3/TRBV12-4	TRBD2	.	TRBJ2-3	CASSHGGTPSQYF	TGTGCCAGCAGCCACGGGGGGACCCCTTCGCAGTATTTT
TRBV29-1	.	few	TRBJ2-2	CSVATTHNTGELFF	TGCAGCGTTGCGACGACACATAACACCGGGGAGCTGTTTTTT
TRBV7-9	.	.	TRBJ2-5	CASSLGTVGETQYF	TGTGCCAGCAGCTTAGGTACCGTCGGGGAGACCCAGTACTTC
TRBV20-1	.	.	TRBJ2-7	CSASWVGEQYF	TGCAGTGCTAGTTGGGTCGGCGAGCAGTACTTC
TRBV20-1	TRBD1	few	TRBJ1-5	CSAIRDRGQPQHF	TGCAGTGCTATCCGGGACAGAGGTCAGCCCCAGCATTTT
TRBV12-3/TRBV12-4	.	few	TRBJ2-3	CASSLPSRYTDTQYF	TGTGCCAGCAGTTTACCTAGCCGTTACACAGATACGCAGTATTTT
TRBV20-1	.	few	TRBJ2-1	CSAPIYNEQFF	TGCAGTGCCCCGATATACAATGAGCAGTTCTTC
TRBV4-1	TRBD2	.	TRBJ2-7	CASSQVAGGPYEQYF	TGCGCCAGCAGCCAAGTAGCGGGGGGGCCCTACGAGCAGTACTTC
TRBV7-9	.	few	TRBJ1-1	CASSRFSSTEAFF	TGTGCCAGCAGCCGGTTTTCTTCCACTGAAGCTTTCTTT
TRBV14	.	many	TRBJ2-1	CASSQGRWVRSNEQFF	TGTGCCAGCAGCCAAGGTCGTTGGGTTCGAAGCAATGAGCAGTTCTTC
TRBV2	.	few	TRBJ2-3	CASSERTLSTDTQYF	TGTGCCAGCAGCGAACGGACTCTTAGCACAGATACGCAGTATTTT
TRBV2	TRBD2	many	TRBJ2-7	CASSEPGLATEQYF	TGTGCCAGCAGCGAACCGGGACTAGCAACCGAGCAGTACTTC
TRBV20-1	TRBD2	few	TRBJ2-1	CSANLAGGPQQFF	TGCAGTGCTAATCTAGCGGGGGGGCCTCAGCAGTTCTTC
TRBV12-3/TRBV12-4	TRBD1	many	TRBJ1-2	CASTWEGAHGYTF	TGTGCCAGCACATGGGAGGGGGCGCATGGCTACACCTTC
TRBV3-1	.	.	TRBJ2-7	CASSPQRSKFSSYEQYF	TGTGCCAGCAGCCCCCAAAGATCTAAGTTTAGCTCCTACGAGCAGTACTTC
TRBV5-1	TRBD2	.	TRBJ2-4	CASSRGVLENIQYF	TGCGCCAGCAGCCGGGGGGTTCTCGAAAACATTCAGTACTTC
TRBV6-5	.	.	TRBJ1-1	CATLGYSEAFF	TGTGCCACCCTAGGGTACAGTGAAGCTTTCTTT
TRBV5-6	.	few	TRBJ1-4	CASSPPPSMGTNEKLFF	TGTGCCAGCAGCCCCCCGCCCTCCATGGGGACTAATGAAAAACTGTTTTTT
TRBV11-3	.	few	TRBJ1-1	CASSLGGGAFF	TGTGCCAGCAGCTTAGGAGGGGGAGCTTTCTTT
TRBV4-1	.	.	TRBJ2-3	CASSQGTHEGTQYF	TGCGCCAGCAGCCAAGGGACCCACGAGGGTACGCAGTATTTT
TRBV20-1	.	few	TRBJ1-1	CSARTGTNTEAFF	TGCAGTGCCCGGACCGGGACGAACACTGAAGCTTTCTTT
TRBV10-3	.	few	TRBJ2-6	CAISPPPGSGANVLTF	TGTGCCATCAGTCCGCCCCCGGGCTCTGGGGCCAACGTCCTGACTTTC
TRBV12-3/TRBV12-4	.	many	TRBJ2-1	CASSLGGTHNEQFF	TGTGCCAGCAGTTTAGGAGGGACCCACAATGAGCAGTTCTTC
TRBV20-1	.	many	TRBJ2-7	CSARKTLSSYEQYF	TGCAGTGCTAGGAAGACGTTGAGCTCCTACGAGCAGTACTTC
TRBV4-2	.	.	TRBJ2-7	CAMSFGGTYEQYF	TGTGCCATGAGCTTCGGGGGAACCTACGAGCAGTACTTC
TRBV12-3/TRBV12-4	TRBD1	.	TRBJ2-2	CASTEGQGTGELFF	TGTGCCAGCACTGAGGGACAGGGTACCGGGGAGCTGTTTTTT
TRBV10-3	.	many	TRBJ2-5	CAISESGNYQETQYF	TGTGCCATCAGTGAGTCTGGCAATTACCAAGAGACCCAGTACTTC
TRBV6-1	TRBD1	many	TRBJ2-1	CASREGQGISYNEQFF	TGTGCCAGCAGGGAAGGACAGGGAATCTCCTACAATGAGCAGTTCTTC
TRBV15	TRBD2	.	TRBJ2-2	CATSSGLAGGGLTGELFF	TGTGCCACCAGCAGCGGCCTAGCGGGGGGGGGTCTTACCGGGGAGCTGTTTTTT
TRBV20-1	.	.	TRBJ2-1	CSATPGGILSNEQFF	TGCAGTGCTACGCCTGGGGGAATTTTAAGCAATGAGCAGTTCTTC
TRBV20-1	.	many	TRBJ2-5	CSATPLETQYF	TGCAGTGCCACCCCCTTAGAGACCCAGTACTTC
TRBV27	.	few	TRBJ1-1	CASVPRPAGNTEAFF	TGTGCCAGCGTACCGAGACCCGCGGGGAACACTGAAGCTTTCTTT
TRBV7-6	.	many	TRBJ1-1	CASSRNTGTEAFF	TGTGCCAGCAGCCGTAACACAGGAACCGAAGCTTTCTTT
TRBV20-1	.	.	TRBJ2-1	CSASQLSSYNEQFF	TGCAGTGCTAGTCAACTTAGCTCCTACAATGAGCAGTTCTTC
TRBV7-9	.	once	TRBJ1-1	CASGSPKVLNTEAFF	TGTGCCAGCGGCTCCCCGAAGGTCCTGAACACTGAAGCTTTCTTT
TRBV20-1	.	many	TRBJ2-5	CSAMTAQETQYF	TGCAGTGCTATGACGGCTCAAGAGACCCAGTACTTC
TRBV10-2	.	.	TRBJ2-7	CASSPWDEQYF	TGCGCCAGCAGTCCCTGGGACGAGCAGTACTTC
TRBV12-3/TRBV12-4	TRBD2	few	TRBJ2-7	CASRSGLAGAYEQYF	TGTGCCAGCAGATCTGGACTAGCGGGGGCCTACGAGCAGTACTTC
TRBV12-3/TRBV12-4	.	many	TRBJ1-2	CASSFGQDHYGYTF	TGTGCCAGCAGTTTCGGGCAAGATCACTATGGCTACACCTTC
TRBV12-3/TRBV12-4	TRBD2	.	TRBJ2-2	CASRPPSGVIGELFF	TGTGCCAGCCGCCCCCCTAGCGGGGTTATCGGGGAGCTGTTTTTT
TRBV7-8	TRBD1	.	TRBJ2-7	CASSIPGQRSYEQYF	TGTGCCAGCAGCATTCCGGGACAGCGATCCTACGAGCAGTACTTC
TRBV29-1	TRBD1	few	TRBJ2-1	CSVAGQGQNEQFF	TGCAGCGTTGCGGGACAGGGTCAAAATGAGCAGTTCTTC
TRBV12-3/TRBV12-4	TRBD2	few	TRBJ2-3	CAIQQRGIGADTQYF	TGTGCCATACAACAGCGGGGGATAGGGGCAGATACGCAGTATTTT
TRBV12-3/TRBV12-4	.	.	TRBJ1-2	CASSLAGGGANYGYTF	TGTGCCAGCAGTTTAGCCGGAGGGGGTGCTAACTATGGCTACACCTTC
TRBV5-5	.	few	TRBJ2-7	CASSPRQSREQYF	TGTGCCAGCAGCCCGCGACAGTCCCGGGAGCAGTACTTC
TRBV11-2	.	few	TRBJ1-1	CASRSELEAFF	TGTGCCAGCAGATCGGAGCTTGAAGCTTTCTTT
TRBV20-1	.	.	TRBJ1-3	CSAQGPTSGNTIYF	TGCAGTGCTCAGGGACCTACCTCTGGAAACACCATATATTTT
TRBV2	TRBD1	few	TRBJ2-5	CASSGARDRVMETQYF	TGTGCCAGCAGTGGGGCCCGGGACAGGGTCATGGAGACCCAGTACTTC
TRBV12-5	.	few	TRBJ2-2	CASGLVPPGELFF	TGTGCTAGTGGTTTGGTCCCCCCCGGGGAGCTGTTTTTT
TRBV20-1	.	few	TRBJ1-2	CSIKTMVYGYTF	TGCAGTATCAAAACGATGGTCTATGGCTACACCTTC
TRBV12-3/TRBV12-4	.	.	TRBJ2-1	CASSFDRQAYNEQFF	TGTGCCAGCAGTTTTGACAGACAAGCATACAATGAGCAGTTCTTC